This T cell receptor beta chain is drawn from a study of shared clonotypes between healthy human individuals. Study-wide background: CD4 naive and CD4 memory each took three plates per donor, while CD8 naive took two and CD8 memory one.

Germline CDR1 and CDR2: SGHTA and FQGNSA. With 1 base removed from V and 1 base from J, the gap between germline ends came to 6 bases. The CDR3 is 14 residues long. Concerning this clone itself: The sample holds other DNA sequences that translate to the same CDR3.

Replicate PCRs run on sorted subsets employed approximately 0.2 ug DNA, around 27,000 T cell genomes. Clones were sequenced by immunoSEQ multiplex PCR, and TCRdb holds only the in-frame ones, with some missing. This sample yields fewer than 3 million clones, of which just under 95% are seen a single time; around 0.38% belongs to the top ten. V usage is TRBV7-2 and J usage is TRBJ2-3, with D perhaps TRBD2 (5 bases). Sequencing was performed on naive CD4+ T cells from PBMCs. Subset meaning: CD45RA+ positively selected. This clonotype was obtained from a man between 18 and 29 years old in good health. Some clones in this sample may be carry-over from other donors' samples. CDR3 nucleotides: TGTGCCAGCAGCTTAGATAGCGGCACAGATACGCAGTATTTT. Translation: CASSLDSGTDTQYF.